The 11 T cell receptor beta chains listed next were all sequenced from one sample in a study of shared clonotypes between healthy human individuals. TCRdb's table, derived via immunoSEQ multiplex PCR, lists solely in-frame clones and lacks some. The top ten hold about 1.5% of the sample, which has approximately 940,000 clones, around 80% seen once. Sequencing input: memory CD4+ T cells sorted from blood. Subset reported: CD45RA-negative fraction. These receptors were obtained from a man between 18 and 35 years old in good health.

In its sample, this clone was seen a few times. This CDR3 is CASSYTGGGQGYGYTF. The CDR3 nucleotides read TGTGCCAGCAGCTATACAGGGGGTGGACAGGGATATGGCTACACCTTC. The J gene is TRBJ1-2, the V gene TRBV7-9; 8 bases match TRBD1. Per germline, CDR1 SEHNR and CDR2 FQNEAQ (reference sequence). CDR3 length equals 16 residues. J was trimmed by 5 bases and V by 4 bases; bases with no gene match: 12.

The chain employs TRBV6-1 and TRBJ1-5, with D maybe TRBD1 (5 bases). V gave up 0 bases and J gave up 6 bases, with 15 bases separating them. The CDR3 has 16 amino acids. CDR1 and CDR2 from the germline V gene are MNHNS and SASEGT. In nucleotides, the CDR3 is TGTGCCAGCAGTGAAGCGCTTGGGCAGGGCCTTCAGCCCCAGCATTTT. Encoded protein: CASSEALGQGLQPQHF.

This sequence joins TRBV6-5 and TRBJ1-2; no clear D gene. CDR3 size: 14 residues. With 6 bases removed from V and 0 bases from J, the gap between germline ends came to 11 bases. Germline lookup yields CDR1 MNHEY and CDR2 SVGAGI. CDR3 protein: CASSSTVANYGYTF. As DNA, the CDR3 is TGTGCCAGCAGCTCGACTGTAGCTAACTATGGCTACACCTTC.

This clone was seen a few times. The same CDR3 also results from other DNA sequences found in this sample. The chain is built from TRBV2 and TRBJ2-7; D is possibly TRBD2 (5 bases). From germline, CDR1 is SNHLY and CDR2 FYNNEI. Trimming stripped 4 bases from V and 0 bases from J, with 7 bases between. The CDR3 contains 13 residues. The CDR3 sequence is CASSAGVSYEQYF. The CDR3 coding sequence is TGTGCCAGCAGTGCCGGGGTCTCCTACGAGCAGTACTTC.

The rearrangement joins TRBV2 to TRBJ1-5, with D unresolved. The V and J ends lost 4 bases and 0 bases respectively, with 7 bases between them. The CDR3 contains 14 residues. Germline CDR1 reads SNHLY; CDR2 reads FYNNEI. The CDR3 DNA reads TGTGCCAGCAGTGCGGTGTATAGCAATCAGCCCCAGCATTTT. It translates to CASSAVYSNQPQHF.

V gene TRBV11-2 combines with J gene TRBJ1-1, with no clear D. CDR1 is SGHAT and CDR2 is FQNNGV in the germline V gene. There are 14 residues in the CDR3. V gave up 0 bases and J gave up 6 bases, with 11 bases separating them. CDR3 bases: TGTGCCAGCAGCTTAGAAGTAAATCGGGCTGAAGCTTTCTTT. Translated, it gives CASSLEVNRAEAFF.

In regard to this clone: This probably arose from a read error, given a far larger clone one base away. The J gene is TRBJ1-1, the V gene TRBV30, with D maybe TRBD1 (5 bases). Germline V gene data show CDR1 as GTSNPN and CDR2 as SVGIG (reference sequence). The CDR3 runs to 11 residues. The CDR3 region is CASTGMTEASF. CDR3 nucleotide sequence: TGTGCCTCCACAGGTATGACTGAAGCTTCCTTT. Based on the CDR3 plus reference TRBV30 and TRBJ1-1, the full variable domain is SQTIHQWPATLVQPVGSPLSLECTVEGTSNPNLYWYRQAAGRGLQLLFYSVGIGQISSEVPQNLSASRPQDRQFILSSKKLLLSDSGFYLCASTGMTEASFGQGTRLTVV.

Comments on this clone: With a far larger clone one base away, a read error is the likely cause. The chain combines TRBV11-3 with TRBJ1-1; D not resolved. CDR3 length equals 13 residues. Germline CDR1 reads SGHNT; CDR2 reads YENEEA. The V gene lost 2 bases and the J gene lost 1 base, with 5 bases spanning the gap. CDR3 in DNA: TGTGCCAGCAGCTTACAGGCGAACACTGAAGCTTTCTTT. This translates into CASSLQANTEAFF.

This rearrangement joins TRBV7-6 to TRBJ1-4; 9 bases agree with TRBD1. Per germline, CDR1 SGHVS and CDR2 FNYEAQ. Unmatched junction bases numbered 5, after V lost 5 bases and J lost 7 bases. The CDR3 is 14 residues long. DNA of the CDR3: TGTGCCAGCAGCCTACAGGGGGCGGGTGAAAAACTGTTTTTT. It encodes CASSLQGAGEKLFF.

J is TRBJ1-1 and V is TRBV6-6, with 10 nucleotides matching TRBD1. The CDR3 loop spans 14 amino acids. With 8 bases clipped from V and 5 bases from J, the junction kept 8 bases outside the gene matches. Per germline, CDR1 MNHNY and CDR2 SVGAGI (reference sequence). CDR3 sequence reads: CASRDRGGITEAFF. As DNA, the CDR3 is TGTGCCAGCCGGGACAGGGGAGGCATAACTGAAGCTTTCTTT.

The J gene is TRBJ2-5, the V gene TRBV9, with 7 positions matching TRBD1. V was clipped by 6 bases and J by 3 bases; unmatched bases: 8. The CDR3 runs 14 residues. Germline V lookup: CDR1 SGDLS, CDR2 YYNGEE. The CDR3 here is CASTKGAVEETQYF. The CDR3 coding sequence is TGTGCCAGCACAAAGGGGGCTGTAGAAGAGACCCAGTACTTC.